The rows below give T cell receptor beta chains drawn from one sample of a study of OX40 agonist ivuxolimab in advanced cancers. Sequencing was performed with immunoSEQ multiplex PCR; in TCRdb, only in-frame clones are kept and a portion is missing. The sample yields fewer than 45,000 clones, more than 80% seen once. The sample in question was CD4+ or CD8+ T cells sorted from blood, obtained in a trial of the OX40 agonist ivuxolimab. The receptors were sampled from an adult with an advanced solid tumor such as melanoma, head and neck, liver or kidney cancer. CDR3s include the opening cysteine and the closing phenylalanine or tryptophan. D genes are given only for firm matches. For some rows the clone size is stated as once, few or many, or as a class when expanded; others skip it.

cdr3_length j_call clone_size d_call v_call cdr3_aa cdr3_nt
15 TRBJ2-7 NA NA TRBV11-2 CASSLEKQFRYEQYF TGTGCCAGCAGCTTAGAGAAACAGTTTCGGTACGAGCAGTACTTC
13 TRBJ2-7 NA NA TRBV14 CASSPGDNYEQYF TGTGCCAGCAGCCCGGGGGACAACTACGAGCAGTACTTC
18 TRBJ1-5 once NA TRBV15 CATSTLAKEVQPNQPQHF TGTGCCACCAGCACCCTCGCCAAGGAGGTCCAGCCCAATCAGCCCCAGCATTTT
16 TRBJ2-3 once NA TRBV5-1 CASSLEDSTYTDTQYF TGCGCCAGCAGCTTGGAAGACTCCACCTACACAGATACGCAGTATTTT
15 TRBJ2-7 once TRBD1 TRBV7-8 CASSTGGQGDFEQYF TGTGCCAGCAGCACCGGGGGACAGGGGGATTTCGAGCAGTACTTC
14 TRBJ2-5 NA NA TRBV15 CATSPLTGSGTQYF TGTGCCACCAGCCCCTTAACCGGGTCAGGGACCCAGTACTTC
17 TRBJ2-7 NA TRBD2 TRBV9 CASSVSGLAGGLYEQYF TGTGCCAGCAGCGTTTCAGGACTAGCGGGAGGGTTATACGAGCAGTACTTC
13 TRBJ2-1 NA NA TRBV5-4 CASSFRGMNEQFF TGTGCCAGCAGCTTCCGGGGGATGAATGAGCAGTTCTTC
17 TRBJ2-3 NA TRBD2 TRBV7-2 CASSLRVAGPRTDTQYF TGTGCCAGCAGCTTACGGGTAGCGGGCCCTCGCACAGATACGCAGTATTTT
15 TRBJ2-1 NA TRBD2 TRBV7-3 CASSLTQRGATEQFF TGTGCCAGCAGCTTAACCCAGCGGGGGGCCACAGAGCAGTTCTTC
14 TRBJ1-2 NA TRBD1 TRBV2 CASSYGEGGWGYTF TGTGCCAGCAGCTACGGCGAAGGGGGCTGGGGCTACACCTTC
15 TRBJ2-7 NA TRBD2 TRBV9 CASSVGGRAVYEQYF TGTGCCAGCAGCGTAGGCGGGAGGGCCGTCTACGAGCAGTACTTC
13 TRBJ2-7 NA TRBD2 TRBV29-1 CSVEREGPYEQYF TGCAGCGTAGAGCGGGAGGGCCCCTACGAGCAGTACTTC
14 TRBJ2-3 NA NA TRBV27 CASSFFARADTQYF TGTGCCAGCAGTTTCTTCGCCCGCGCTGATACGCAGTATTTT
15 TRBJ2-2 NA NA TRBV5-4 CASSLSHANTGELFF TGTGCCAGCAGCTTATCCCACGCGAACACCGGGGAGCTGTTTTTT
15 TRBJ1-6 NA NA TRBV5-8 CASSSEDGRNSPLHF TGTGCCAGCAGCTCGGAGGACGGGCGTAATTCACCCCTCCACTTT
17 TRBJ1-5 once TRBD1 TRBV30 CAWSVPDRGFRNQPQHF TGTGCCTGGAGTGTTCCTGACAGGGGGTTCCGCAATCAGCCCCAGCATTTT
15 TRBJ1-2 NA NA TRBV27 CASSFVGPTVYGYTF TGTGCCAGCAGTTTTGTGGGTCCGACGGTCTATGGCTACACCTTC
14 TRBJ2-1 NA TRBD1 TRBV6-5 CASSYSEGANEQFF TGTGCCAGCAGTTACTCCGAGGGGGCGAATGAGCAGTTCTTC
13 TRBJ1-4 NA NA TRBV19 CASSGIANEKLFF TGTGCCAGTAGTGGTATAGCTAATGAAAAACTGTTTTTT
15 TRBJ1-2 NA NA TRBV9 CASSVAKGGNYGYTF TGTGCCAGCAGCGTAGCTAAGGGCGGGAACTATGGCTACACCTTC
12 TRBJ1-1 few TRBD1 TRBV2 CASTMTGTEAFF TGTGCCAGCACGATGACAGGGACAGAAGCTTTCTTT
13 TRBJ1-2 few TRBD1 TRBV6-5 CASSYSGGRGYTF TGTGCCAGCAGTTACTCAGGGGGCCGTGGCTACACCTTC
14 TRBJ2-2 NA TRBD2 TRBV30 CARREGRDTGELFF TGTGCCCGGAGGGAGGGACGCGACACCGGGGAGCTGTTTTTT
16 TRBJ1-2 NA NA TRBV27 CASSLSQGTLNYGYTF TGTGCCAGCAGTTTATCGCAGGGTACCCTTAACTATGGCTACACCTTC
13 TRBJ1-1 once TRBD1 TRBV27 CASRDRARTEAFF TGTGCCAGCAGAGACAGGGCGCGGACTGAAGCTTTCTTT
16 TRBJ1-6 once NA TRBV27 CASSLFVGGSNSPLHF TGTGCCAGCAGTTTATTTGTGGGTGGGTCTAATTCACCCCTCCACTTT
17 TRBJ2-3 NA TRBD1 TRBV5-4 CASSWDAPGQVTDTQYF TGTGCCAGCAGCTGGGACGCTCCGGGACAGGTCACAGATACGCAGTATTTT
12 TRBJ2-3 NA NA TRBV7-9 CASKEQRDTQYF TGTGCCAGCAAGGAGCAGCGAGATACGCAGTATTTT
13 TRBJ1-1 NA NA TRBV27 CASRRTANTEAFF TGTGCCAGCAGACGGACAGCGAACACTGAAGCTTTCTTT
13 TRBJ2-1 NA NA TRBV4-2 CASEDSSYNEQFF TGTGCCAGCGAGGACTCATCCTACAATGAGCAGTTCTTC
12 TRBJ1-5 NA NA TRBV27 CASCLGGQPQHF TGTGCCAGCTGCTTGGGGGGTCAGCCCCAGCATTTT
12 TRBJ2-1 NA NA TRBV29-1 CSVERQYNEQFF TGCAGCGTTGAACGGCAGTACAATGAGCAGTTCTTC
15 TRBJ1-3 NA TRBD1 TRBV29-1 CSVSGTGSSGNTIYF TGCAGCGTTTCCGGGACAGGGAGCTCTGGAAACACCATATATTTT
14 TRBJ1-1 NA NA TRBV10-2 CASSEHGLNTEAFF TGCGCCAGCAGTGAGCACGGACTGAACACTGAAGCTTTCTTT
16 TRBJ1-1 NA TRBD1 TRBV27 CASSPRQGPFITEAFF TGTGCCAGCAGTCCCCGACAGGGGCCCTTTATTACTGAAGCTTTCTTT